The 18 T cell receptor beta chains below all came from one sample that was sequenced in a study of T-cell memory formation after mild COVID-19. TCRdb passed the 5' RACE reads through MiXCR, listing each CDR3 protein once. The data hold some 160,000 distinct CDR3 sequences, with about a third observed a single time. The sample was PBMCs or a T cell subset sorted from them (not recorded which). These receptors came from an adult woman who had mild COVID-19 (a few samples of this study predate the infection). Cell type and time point are not known.

This chain uses TRBV12-3 or TRBV12-4 with TRBJ2-3; D call uncertain. Trimming cost V 8 bases and J 2 bases, with 11 bases left between them. CDR3 length: 13 residues. In DNA form, the CDR3 reads TGTGCCAGCCTCCTAAGGCTCACAGATACGCAGTATTTT. It encodes CASLLRLTDTQYF.

The chain employs TRBV7-3 and TRBJ2-1; maybe TRBD1 (6 bases). CDR3 length equals 16 residues. CDR1 is SGHTA and CDR2 is FQGTGA in the germline V gene. V was clipped by 4 bases and J by 2 bases, with 15 bases between them. The CDR3 here is CASSYRQALAYNEQFF. The CDR3 bases are TGTGCCAGCAGCTACAGACAGGCGTTGGCCTACAATGAGCAGTTCTTC.

The rearrangement uses TRBV9 and TRBJ2-6; 8 bases match TRBD1. J lost 2 bases, V lost 3 bases, and 1 base had no gene match. CDR1 is SGDLS, CDR2 YYNGEE, per germline. The CDR3 length is 15 residues. CDR3 protein: CASSADRAGANVLTF. The CDR3 DNA sequence: TGTGCCAGCAGCGCGGACAGGGCTGGGGCCAACGTCCTGACTTTC.

This clonotype has just a few counts. The chain combines TRBV5-1 with TRBJ2-1, with 15 bases identical to TRBD2. The CDR3 spans 16 residues. CDR1 and CDR2 (germline): SGHRS, YFSETQ. V lost 4 bases to trimming and J lost 7 bases; unmatched junction nucleotides: 6. CDR3 in amino acids: CASSPTGLAGGNEQFF. CDR3 coding DNA: TGCGCCAGCAGCCCGACCGGACTAGCGGGGGGGAATGAGCAGTTCTTC.

This clonotype was counted ten times or more. V gene TRBV29-1 combines with J gene TRBJ2-1; tentatively, D is TRBD1 (6 bases). This CDR3 is 15 amino acids long. The germline V and J ends were trimmed by 6 bases and 3 bases, with 18 bases remaining between them. Germline V lookup: CDR1 SQVTM, CDR2 ANQGSEA. The CDR3 protein is CSVSRDTASYNEQFF. The CDR3 nucleotides read TGCAGCGTGAGCCGGGACACCGCTAGCTACAATGAGCAGTTCTTC.

The rearrangement uses TRBV20-1 and TRBJ1-4; the match to TRBD1 covers 8 bases. CDR3 length: 13 amino acids. V lost 5 bases and J lost 6; bases outside the gene matches: 5. Germline CDR1 reads DFQATT; CDR2 reads SNEGSKA (reference sequence). The CDR3 loop is CSAGTGGDEKLFF. In DNA form, the CDR3 reads TGCAGTGCTGGGACAGGCGGGGATGAAAAACTGTTTTTT.

The chain joins TRBV6-2 or TRBV6-3 to TRBJ2-7, with unresolved D. V gave up 2 bases and J gave up 5 bases, with 4 bases separating them. Germline CDR1 is MNHEY and CDR2 is SVGEGT. The CDR3 is 11 residues long. CDR3 nucleotides: TGTGCCAGCAGTTACCTTCACGAGCAGTACTTC. It is translated as CASSYLHEQYF.

The gene calls are TRBV12-3 or TRBV12-4 and TRBJ1-1, with a possible D match to TRBD1 (5 bases). V was pared by 6 bases and J by 4 bases, with 12 bases between. The CDR3 length is 13 residues. CDR3 protein: CASSWRGSTEAFF. The CDR3 bases are TGTGCCAGCAGCTGGAGGGGTTCCACTGAAGCTTTCTTT.

This clonotype has only a few counts. V and J are TRBV7-2 and TRBJ2-2; 12 positions agree with TRBD2. This CDR3 has 15 amino acids. V dropped 7 bases and J dropped 5; count of bases not matched to a gene: 5. Germline loops: CDR1 SGHTA, CDR2 FQGNSA. CDR3 loop: CASIGLAGITGELFF. The CDR3 coding sequence is TGTGCCAGCATCGGACTAGCGGGGATTACCGGGGAGCTGTTTTTT.

The sample holds a few counts of this clonotype. This chain uses TRBV14 with TRBJ2-5; D is uncertain. CDR1 is SGHDN and CDR2 is FVKESK in the germline V gene. The length of the CDR3 is 13 residues. Between the trimmed V and J ends, which lost 4 bases and 5 bases, there was a span of 11 bases. CDR3 DNA: TGTGCCAGCAGCCGGGATCGTCATGAGACCCAGTACTTC. Translated, it gives CASSRDRHETQYF.

In this sample, this clonotype turned up a few times. This chain joins TRBV5-1 and TRBJ2-2; the match to TRBD2 covers 14 bases. The CDR3 has 17 amino acids. After removal of 4 bases from V and 5 bases from J, the junction contained 7 bases not matched to a gene. Germline lookup yields CDR1 SGHRS and CDR2 YFSETQ. The CDR3 nucleotides are TGCGCCAGCAGCCCGGGACTAGCGGGGGATAGAACCGGGGAGCTGTTTTTT. Its translation: CASSPGLAGDRTGELFF.

The chain uses TRBV19 and TRBJ2-5; 8 bases are shared with TRBD2. The CDR3 is 15 residues long. Trimming at V came to 4 bases and at J to 5 bases, leaving 9 bases not matched to a gene. Germline V gene lookup returns CDR1 LNHDA and CDR2 SQIVND (reference sequence). The CDR3 nucleotides read TGTGCCAGTAGTAGTCGGACTAGCCAAATTGAGACCCAGTACTTC. As protein: CASSSRTSQIETQYF.

There are a few counts of this clonotype. CDR3 region: CASSSPPSRDFPAEAFF. CDR3 DNA sequence: TGTGCCAGCAGCTCCCCACCGTCCCGGGACTTTCCCGCTGAAGCTTTCTTT. This rearrangement joins TRBV7-9 to TRBJ1-1; D is perhaps TRBD1 (5 bases). V dropped 4 bases and J dropped 6 bases, with 24 bases sitting between them. Germline V gene data show CDR1 as SEHNR and CDR2 as FQNEAQ (reference sequence). The length of the CDR3 is 17 residues.

The J gene is TRBJ1-3, the V gene TRBV13; 7 bases are a match to TRBD1. V lost 4 bases, J lost 4 bases, and 10 bases stayed unmatched. This CDR3 comprises 16 residues. Germline values: CDR1 PRHDT, CDR2 FYEKMQ (reference sequence). The CDR3 sequence is CASSSVLTGVGNTIYF. In DNA, the CDR3 is TGTGCCAGCAGCTCAGTACTTACAGGGGTCGGAAACACCATATATTTT.

This clonotype was seen a handful of times. This rearrangement joins TRBV3-1 to TRBJ2-2; 10 bases fit TRBD1. The ends lost 0 bases at V and 5 bases at J; junction bases unmatched: 9. From germline, CDR1 is LGHDT and CDR2 YNNKEL (reference sequence). This CDR3 has 18 amino acids. CDR3 sequence: CASSQERTGGYVTGELFF. The DNA of the CDR3 is TGTGCCAGCAGCCAAGAAAGGACAGGGGGATATGTGACCGGGGAGCTGTTTTTT.

The J gene is TRBJ1-4, the V gene TRBV18, with D possibly matching TRBD1 (6 bases). Per the germline V gene, CDR1 is KGHSH and CDR2 is LQKENI. The CDR3 is 14 residues long. V lost 2 bases, J lost 5 bases, and 9 bases lay in between. The CDR3 region has the DNA TGTGCCAGCTCACCAACAGGGAGGAATGAAAAACTGTTTTTT. It translates to CASSPTGRNEKLFF.

The V call is TRBV18, the J call TRBJ2-4, with D possibly TRBD2 on 6 matching bases. CDR1 KGHSH and CDR2 LQKENI come from the germline V gene. Between the trimmed V and J ends, which lost 3 bases and 1 base, there was a span of 10 bases. The length of the CDR3 is 15 residues. CDR3 region: CASSPGLQAKNIQYF. Here the CDR3 DNA reads TGTGCCAGCTCACCGGGACTTCAGGCCAAAAACATTCAGTACTTC.

This clonotype has just one count. The chain recombines TRBV4-2 with TRBJ2-5, with 10 bases identical to TRBD2. J lost 7 bases, V lost 0 bases, and 5 bases had no gene match. CDR1 is LGHNA and CDR2 is YNFKEQ in the germline V gene. The CDR3 sequence is 15 residues long. For the CDR3, the DNA is TGTGCCAGCAGCCAAGAGCCGCTAGCGGGGGTGACCCAGTACTTC. Its protein is CASSQEPLAGVTQYF.